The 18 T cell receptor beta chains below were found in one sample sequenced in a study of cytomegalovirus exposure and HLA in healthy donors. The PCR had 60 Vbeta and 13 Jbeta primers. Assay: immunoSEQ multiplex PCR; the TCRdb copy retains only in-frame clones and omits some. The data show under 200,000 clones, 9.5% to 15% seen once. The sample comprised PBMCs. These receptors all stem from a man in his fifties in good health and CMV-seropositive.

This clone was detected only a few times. CDR3 residues: CAISEPGLKEPEQFF. CDR3 nucleotide sequence: TGTGCCATCAGTGAGCCGGGACTAAAGGAACCTGAGCAGTTCTTC. The V call is TRBV10-3, the J call TRBJ2-1; 7 nucleotides agree with TRBD2. After removal of 2 bases from V and 9 bases from J, the junction contained 10 bases not matched to a gene. This CDR3 has 15 residues. Per the germline V gene, CDR1 is ENHRY and CDR2 is SYGVKD.

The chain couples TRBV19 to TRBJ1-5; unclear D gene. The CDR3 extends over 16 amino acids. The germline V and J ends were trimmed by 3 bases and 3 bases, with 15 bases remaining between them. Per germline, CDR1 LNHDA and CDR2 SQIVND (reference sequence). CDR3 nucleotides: TGTGCCAGTAGTATCAAGTCGTCAGGAAACAATCAGCCCCAGCATTTT. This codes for CASSIKSSGNNQPQHF.

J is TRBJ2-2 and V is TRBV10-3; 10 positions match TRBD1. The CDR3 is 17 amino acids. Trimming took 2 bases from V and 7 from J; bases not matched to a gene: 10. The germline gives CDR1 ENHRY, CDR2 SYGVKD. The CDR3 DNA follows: TGTGCCATCAGTGAGATTCCGGGACAGGGGAGAAACGGGGAGCTGTTTTTT. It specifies CAISEIPGQGRNGELFF.

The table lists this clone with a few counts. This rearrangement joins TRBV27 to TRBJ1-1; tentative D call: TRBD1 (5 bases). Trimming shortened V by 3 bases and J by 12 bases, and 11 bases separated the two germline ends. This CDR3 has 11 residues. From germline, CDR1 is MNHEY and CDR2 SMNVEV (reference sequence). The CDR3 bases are TGTGCCAGCAGTTTTGGGGGGAAATCTTTCTTT. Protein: CASSFGGKSFF.

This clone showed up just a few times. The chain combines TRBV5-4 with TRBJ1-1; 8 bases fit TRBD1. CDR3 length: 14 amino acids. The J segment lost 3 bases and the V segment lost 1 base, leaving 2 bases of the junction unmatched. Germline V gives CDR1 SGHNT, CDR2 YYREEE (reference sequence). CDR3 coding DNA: TGTGCCAGCAGCTTGTACAGGGGGGACACTGAAGCTTTCTTT. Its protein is CASSLYRGDTEAFF.

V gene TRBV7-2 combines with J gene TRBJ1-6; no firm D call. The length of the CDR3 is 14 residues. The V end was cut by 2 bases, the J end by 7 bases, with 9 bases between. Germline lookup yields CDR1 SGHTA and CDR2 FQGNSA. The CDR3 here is CASSLRGMNSPLHF. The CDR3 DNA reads TGTGCCAGCAGCTTACGAGGGATGAATTCACCCCTCCACTTT.

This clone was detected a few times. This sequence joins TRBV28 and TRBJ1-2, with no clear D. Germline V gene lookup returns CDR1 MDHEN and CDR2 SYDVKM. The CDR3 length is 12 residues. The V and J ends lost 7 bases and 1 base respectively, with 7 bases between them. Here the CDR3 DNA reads TGTGCCAGCACCACGGTTAACTATGGCTACACCTTC. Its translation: CASTTVNYGYTF.

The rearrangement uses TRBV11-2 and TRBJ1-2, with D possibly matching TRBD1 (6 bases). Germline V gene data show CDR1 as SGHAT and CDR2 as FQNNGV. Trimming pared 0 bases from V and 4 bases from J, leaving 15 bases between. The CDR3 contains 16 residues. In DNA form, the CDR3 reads TGTGCCAGCAGCTTAGATCTCGCAGGGGCCCTCTATGGCTACACCTTC. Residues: CASSLDLAGALYGYTF.

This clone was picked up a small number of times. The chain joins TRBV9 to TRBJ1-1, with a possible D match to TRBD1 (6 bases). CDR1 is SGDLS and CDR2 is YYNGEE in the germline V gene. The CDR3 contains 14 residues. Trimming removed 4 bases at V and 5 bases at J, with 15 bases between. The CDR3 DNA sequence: TGTGCCAGCAGCTTCTCAAAGGGGGGGACTGAAGCTTTCTTT. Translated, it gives CASSFSKGGTEAFF.

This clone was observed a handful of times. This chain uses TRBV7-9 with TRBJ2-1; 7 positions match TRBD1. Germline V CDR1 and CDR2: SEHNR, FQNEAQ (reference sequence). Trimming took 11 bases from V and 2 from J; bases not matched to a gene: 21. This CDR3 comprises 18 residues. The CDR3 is CAGRGSGQEGVPYNEQFF. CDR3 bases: TGTGCCGGCCGTGGGAGCGGACAGGAAGGGGTACCCTACAATGAGCAGTTCTTC.

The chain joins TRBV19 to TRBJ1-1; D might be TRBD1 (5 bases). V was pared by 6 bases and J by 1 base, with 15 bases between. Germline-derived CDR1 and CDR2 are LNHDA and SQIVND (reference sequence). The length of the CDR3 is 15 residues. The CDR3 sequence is CASSTGDSPNTEAFF. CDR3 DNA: TGTGCCAGTAGCACCGGTGACAGCCCGAACACTGAAGCTTTCTTT. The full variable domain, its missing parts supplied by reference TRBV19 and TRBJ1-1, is DGGITQSPKYLFRKEGQNVTLSCEQNLNHDAMYWYRQDPGQGLRLIYYSQIVNDFQKGDIAEGYSVSREKKESFPLTVTSAQKNPTAFYLCASSTGDSPNTEAFFGQGTRLTVV.

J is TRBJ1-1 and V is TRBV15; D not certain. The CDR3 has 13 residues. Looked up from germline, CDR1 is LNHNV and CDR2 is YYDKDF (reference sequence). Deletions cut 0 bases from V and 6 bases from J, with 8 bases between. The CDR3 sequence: CATSREGLAEAFF. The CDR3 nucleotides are TGTGCCACCAGCAGAGAGGGCCTCGCTGAAGCTTTCTTT.

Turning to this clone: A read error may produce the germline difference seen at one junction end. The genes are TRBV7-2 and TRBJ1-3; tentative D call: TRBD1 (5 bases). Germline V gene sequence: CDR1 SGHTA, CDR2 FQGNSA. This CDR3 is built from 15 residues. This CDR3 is CASSPRGSSGNNIYF. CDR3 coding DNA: TGTGCCAGCAGCCCGCGGGGGAGCTCTGGAAACAACATATATTTT.

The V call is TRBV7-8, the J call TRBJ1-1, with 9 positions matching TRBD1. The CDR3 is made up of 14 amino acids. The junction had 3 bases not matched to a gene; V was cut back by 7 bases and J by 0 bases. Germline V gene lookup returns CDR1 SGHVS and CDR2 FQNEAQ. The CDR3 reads CASIRQGVNTEAFF. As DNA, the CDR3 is TGTGCCAGCATTAGACAGGGGGTGAACACTGAAGCTTTCTTT.

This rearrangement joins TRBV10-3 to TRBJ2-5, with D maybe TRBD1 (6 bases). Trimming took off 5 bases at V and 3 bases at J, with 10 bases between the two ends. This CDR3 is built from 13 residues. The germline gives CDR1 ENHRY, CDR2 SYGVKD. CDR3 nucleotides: TGTGCCATCAGTCCCGGGACAAAAGAGACCCAGTACTTC. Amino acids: CAISPGTKETQYF.

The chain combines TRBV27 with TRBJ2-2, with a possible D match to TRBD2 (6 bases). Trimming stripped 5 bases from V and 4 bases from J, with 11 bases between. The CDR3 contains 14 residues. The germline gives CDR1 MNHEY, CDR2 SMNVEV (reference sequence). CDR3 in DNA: TGTGCCAGCAGTCCAATGGGGGGCACCGGGGAGCTGTTTTTT. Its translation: CASSPMGGTGELFF.

CDR3 coding DNA: TGTGCCAGCAGCTTGGGGGGAGGCAGCGCCAACTATGGCTACACCTTC. The encoded protein is CASSLGGGSANYGYTF. The chain carries TRBV5-4 and TRBJ1-2; D remains unclear. The V gene lost 0 bases and the J gene lost 2 bases, with 14 bases spanning the gap. CDR3 length: 16 residues. CDR1 is SGHNT and CDR2 is YYREEE in the germline V gene (reference sequence).

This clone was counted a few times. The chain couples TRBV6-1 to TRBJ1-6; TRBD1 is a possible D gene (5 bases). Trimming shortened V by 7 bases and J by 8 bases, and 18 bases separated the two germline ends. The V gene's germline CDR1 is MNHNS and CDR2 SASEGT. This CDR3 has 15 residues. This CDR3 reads CASTTSRAGHSPLHF. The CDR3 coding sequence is TGTGCCAGCACGACCTCCCGGGCAGGGCATTCACCCCTCCACTTT.